Listed here are 22 T cell receptor beta chains from one sample, sequenced in a study of blood T cell repertoires in COVID-19. The protocol was immunoSEQ multiplex PCR, while the TCRdb copy is restricted to in-frame clones and leaves out a portion. This sample has some 150,000 clones, with about nine tenths found just once. Sequencing was performed on peripheral blood. The receptor set was obtained from a man in his fifties or sixties with active COVID-19.

The rearrangement uses TRBV3-1 (or the pseudogene TRBV3-2) and TRBJ2-7; D unclear. CDR1 and CDR2 from the germline V gene are LGHDT and YNNKEL (reference sequence). CDR3 length equals 12 residues. V lost 2 bases, J lost 4 bases, and 6 bases lay in between. The CDR3 is CASSQMSYEQYF. CDR3 bases: TGTGCCAGCAGCCAAATGAGTTACGAGCAGTACTTC.

CDR3 region: CASSRRLLRDRDNEQFF. CDR3 nucleotide sequence: TGTGCCAGCAGTCGGAGGCTTCTCCGGGACAGGGACAATGAGCAGTTCTTC. This sequence joins TRBV6-6 and TRBJ2-1; 9 positions match TRBD1. This CDR3 spans 17 amino acids. Trimming cost V 5 bases and J 5 bases; bases outside gene matches: 13. Looked up from germline, CDR1 is MNHNY and CDR2 is SVGAGI (reference sequence).

This clone appeared a single time. This chain connects TRBV2 to TRBJ1-2, with D possibly being TRBD1 (6 bases). Trimming left V 2 bases short and J 4 bases short, with 14 bases between. The CDR3 has 15 residues. Germline V gives CDR1 SNHLY, CDR2 FYNNEI. The CDR3 region is CASSESGAASYGYTF. CDR3 in DNA: TGTGCCAGCAGTGAATCAGGGGCTGCCAGCTATGGCTACACCTTC.

This chain uses TRBV14 with TRBJ2-4; D gene unclear. Germline lookup yields CDR1 SGHDN and CDR2 FVKESK. V shed 0 bases and J shed 6 bases, with 6 bases lying between them. The CDR3 length is 13 residues. The CDR3 bases are TGTGCCAGCAGCCAAGATCGAGGAAACATTCAGTACTTC. Translating it yields CASSQDRGNIQYF.

The rearrangement uses TRBV11-2 and TRBJ1-6; perhaps TRBD1 as D (6 bases). This CDR3 comprises 15 residues. Looked up from germline, CDR1 is SGHAT and CDR2 is FQNNGV. Deletions cut 4 bases from V and 10 bases from J, with 17 bases between. The CDR3 protein is CASSSLTGKGSPLHF. DNA for the CDR3: TGTGCCAGCAGCTCATTGACAGGAAAAGGGTCACCCCTCCACTTT.

The genes are TRBV6-2 or TRBV6-3 and TRBJ2-7, with D maybe TRBD1 (5 bases). The V gene lost 2 bases and the J gene lost 6 bases, with 11 bases spanning the gap. The germline V gene has CDR1 MNHEY and CDR2 SVGEGT. CDR3 length: 13 residues. CDR3 nucleotides: TGTGCCAGCAGTTACGAAGGGGTCGGCGAGCAGTACTTC. Its translation: CASSYEGVGEQYF.

The genes are TRBV10-1 and TRBJ2-3; 11 nucleotides agree with TRBD2. The CDR3 contains 14 residues. In germline, CDR1 is WNHNN, CDR2 SYGVQD (reference sequence). After removal of 6 bases from V and 7 bases from J, the junction contained 6 bases not matched to a gene. Here the CDR3 reads CASSSGTSGYTQYF. For the CDR3, the DNA is TGCGCCAGCAGCTCCGGGACTAGCGGCTATACGCAGTATTTT.

This chain joins TRBV5-4 and TRBJ1-1, with D possibly matching TRBD1 (6 bases). V lost 6 bases, J lost 0 bases, and 15 bases lay in between. Germline V lookup: CDR1 SGHNT, CDR2 YYREEE (reference sequence). The CDR3 extends over 15 amino acids. In DNA, the CDR3 is TGTGCCAGCAAACAGGGTACGCCGTTGAACACTGAAGCTTTCTTT. Translating gives CASKQGTPLNTEAFF.

In DNA, the CDR3 is TGTGCCAGCTCACCCGTCCCAGGCAATCAGCCCCAGCATTTT. As protein: CASSPVPGNQPQHF. The chain couples TRBV18 to TRBJ1-5; D gene unclear. This CDR3 has 14 amino acids. V gave up 3 bases and J gave up 2 bases, with 8 bases separating them. The germline CDR1 and CDR2 sequences are KGHSH and LQKENI. The full variable domain, completed using reference TRBV18 and TRBJ1-5, is NAGVMQNPRHLVRRRGQEARLRCSPMKGHSHVYWYRQLPEEGLKFMVYLQKENIIDESGMPKERFSAEFPKEGPSILRIQQVVRGDSAAYFCASSPVPGNQPQHFGDGTRLSIL.

The rearrangement joins TRBV6-5 to TRBJ2-3; weak D call: TRBD1 (6 bases). V lost 2 bases, J lost 3 bases, and 6 bases lay in between. The germline CDR1 and CDR2 sequences are MNHEY and SVGAGI. The CDR3 consists of 13 residues. The CDR3 DNA sequence: TGTGCCAGCAGTTACGGACAGACAGATACGCAGTATTTT. Translating it yields CASSYGQTDTQYF.

The V gene is TRBV30, the J gene TRBJ1-3, with 7 bases lining up with TRBD1. CDR3 length: 17 amino acids. The J segment lost 0 bases and the V segment lost 0 bases, leaving 8 bases of the junction unmatched. In germline, CDR1 is GTSNPN, CDR2 SVGIG (reference sequence). CDR3 sequence reads: CAWSVGQGDPSGNTIYF. The CDR3 coding sequence is TGTGCCTGGAGTGTCGGGCAGGGGGACCCCTCTGGAAACACCATATATTTT.

The chain joins TRBV2 to TRBJ2-4, with 9 nucleotides matching TRBD1. The CDR3 contains 14 residues. Germline trimming cut 5 bases from V and 6 bases from J; bases unmatched to any gene: 5. The V gene's germline CDR1 is SNHLY and CDR2 FYNNEI. CDR3 DNA: TGTGCCAGCAGTCGGGGACAGGGCGGAAACATTCAGTACTTC. Its translation: CASSRGQGGNIQYF. The complete variable domain, with remaining parts taken from reference TRBV2 and TRBJ2-4, reads EPEVTQTPSHQVTQMGQEVILRCVPISNHLYFYWYRQILGQKVEFLVSFYNNEISEKSEIFDDQFSVERPDGSNFTLKIRSTKLEDSAMYFCASSRGQGGNIQYFGAGTRLSVL.

The chain recombines TRBV19 with TRBJ1-2, with a tentative D call TRBD1 (6 bases). CDR1 and CDR2 (germline): LNHDA, SQIVND (reference sequence). Trimming took 4 bases from V and 2 from J, leaving 8 bases between them. This CDR3 has 13 residues. This CDR3 reads CASSTTGNYGYTF. In DNA, the CDR3 is TGTGCCAGTAGTACTACAGGGAACTATGGCTACACCTTC.

This clone occurred a few times. The chain uses TRBV30 and TRBJ1-1; no firm D call. Germline-derived CDR1 and CDR2 are GTSNPN and SVGIG (reference sequence). The CDR3 runs to 12 residues. Trimming stripped 2 bases from V and 5 bases from J, with 9 bases between. The CDR3 reads CAWSPGITEAFF. The CDR3 nucleotides are TGTGCCTGGAGTCCGGGGATAACTGAAGCTTTCTTT.

In this sample, this clone turned up once. V usage is TRBV3-1 (or the pseudogene TRBV3-2) and J usage is TRBJ1-2; D gene uncertain. Germline V gene lookup returns CDR1 LGHDT and CDR2 YNNKEL (reference sequence). The CDR3 covers 14 residues. With 0 bases removed from V and 2 bases from J, the gap between germline ends came to 7 bases. As DNA, the CDR3 is TGTGCCAGCAGCCAAGATATCCCCAACTATGGCTACACCTTC. This translates into CASSQDIPNYGYTF.

The genes are TRBV9 and TRBJ1-6, with D tentatively TRBD1 (5 bases). Trimming pared 0 bases from V and 7 bases from J, leaving 11 bases between. CDR3 length: 15 residues. Germline lookup yields CDR1 SGDLS and CDR2 YYNGEE. The CDR3 sequence: CASSVGQGRNSPLHF. DNA of the CDR3: TGTGCCAGCAGCGTAGGGCAGGGTCGAAATTCACCCCTCCACTTT.

This sequence joins TRBV7-2 and TRBJ2-7; D might be TRBD1 (6 bases). This CDR3 is 14 amino acids long. Germline assignment: CDR1 SGHTA and CDR2 FQGNSA. Trimming took 2 bases from V and 3 from J, leaving 11 bases between them. The CDR3 region has the DNA TGTGCCAGCAGCTTATCAGGGGCTCTCTACGAGCAGTACTTC. Its translation is CASSLSGALYEQYF.

The chain couples TRBV30 to TRBJ1-3; D is unclear. The germline V and J ends were trimmed by 5 bases and 1 base, with 6 bases remaining between them. The germline gives CDR1 GTSNPN, CDR2 SVGIG (reference sequence). CDR3 length: 12 residues. CDR3 coding DNA: TGTGCCTGGGCTATTTCTGGAAACACCATATATTTT. Protein sequence: CAWAISGNTIYF. The variable domain in full, completed from reference TRBV30 and TRBJ1-3, reads SQTIHQWPATLVQPVGSPLSLECTVEGTSNPNLYWYRQAAGRGLQLLFYSVGIGQISSEVPQNLSASRPQDRQFILSSKKLLLSDSGFYLCAWAISGNTIYFGEGSWLTVV.

The V call is TRBV4-1, the J call TRBJ1-2, with 8 positions matching TRBD1. The CDR3 is made up of 13 amino acids. Germline-derived CDR1 and CDR2 are MGHRA and YSYEKL. V was pared by 4 bases and J by 3 bases, with 1 base of the junction left unmatched. CDR3 sequence reads: CASSPQGDYGYTF. CDR3 coding DNA: TGCGCCAGCAGCCCACAGGGGGACTATGGCTACACCTTC.

J is TRBJ2-7 and V is TRBV4-1; perhaps TRBD1 as D (6 bases). V was shortened by 4 bases and J by 0 bases, with 10 bases between the two germline ends. This CDR3 is 14 amino acids long. The V gene's germline CDR1 is MGHRA and CDR2 YSYEKL. The CDR3, as DNA: TGCGCCAGCAGCCTTCCGGGACACTCCTACGAGCAGTACTTC. Its translation: CASSLPGHSYEQYF.

The chain links TRBV5-5 to TRBJ2-2; the D gene is possibly TRBD1 (6 bases). CDR1 is SGHKS, CDR2 YYEKEE, per germline (reference sequence). V dropped 4 bases and J dropped 5 bases, with 15 bases sitting between them. The CDR3 totals 15 residues. CDR3 sequence: CASSGTGQRTGELFF. The CDR3 DNA sequence: TGTGCCAGCAGCGGAACGGGACAAAGGACCGGGGAGCTGTTTTTT.

CDR3 residues: CASSPRGDTGELFF. As DNA, the CDR3 is TGCGCCAGCAGTCCCAGGGGAGACACCGGGGAGCTGTTTTTT. J is TRBJ2-2 and V is TRBV4-1; tentative D call: TRBD1 (6 bases). The CDR3 runs 14 residues. V lost 6 bases and J 3 bases, leaving 11 bases between the germline ends. Germline assignment: CDR1 MGHRA and CDR2 YSYEKL.